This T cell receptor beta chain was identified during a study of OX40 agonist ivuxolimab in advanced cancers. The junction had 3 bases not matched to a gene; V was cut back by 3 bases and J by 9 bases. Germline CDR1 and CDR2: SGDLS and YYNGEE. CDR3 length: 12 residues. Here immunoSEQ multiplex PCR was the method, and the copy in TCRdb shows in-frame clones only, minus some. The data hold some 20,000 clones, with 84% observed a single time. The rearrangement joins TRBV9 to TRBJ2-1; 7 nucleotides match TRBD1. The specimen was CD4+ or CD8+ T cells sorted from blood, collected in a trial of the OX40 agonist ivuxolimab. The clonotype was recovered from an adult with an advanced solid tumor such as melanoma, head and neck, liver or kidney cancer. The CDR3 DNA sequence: TGTGCCAGCAGCGCCGGGGACAGTGAGCAGTTCTTC. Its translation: CASSAGDSEQFF.